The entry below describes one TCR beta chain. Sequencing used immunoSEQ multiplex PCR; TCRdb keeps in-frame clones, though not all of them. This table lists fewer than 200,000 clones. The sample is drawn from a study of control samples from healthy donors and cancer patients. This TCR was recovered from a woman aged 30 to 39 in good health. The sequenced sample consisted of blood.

CDR3 sequence: CASSFRYEQYF. The CDR3 region has the DNA TGTGCCAGCAGCTTTAGGTACGAGCAGTACTTC. The V call is TRBV7-9, the J call TRBJ2-7; D gene uncertain. Germline V CDR1 and CDR2: SEHNR, FQNEAQ (reference sequence). The CDR3 is 11 residues long. Trimming removed 3 bases from V and 4 bases from J, with 4 bases in between.